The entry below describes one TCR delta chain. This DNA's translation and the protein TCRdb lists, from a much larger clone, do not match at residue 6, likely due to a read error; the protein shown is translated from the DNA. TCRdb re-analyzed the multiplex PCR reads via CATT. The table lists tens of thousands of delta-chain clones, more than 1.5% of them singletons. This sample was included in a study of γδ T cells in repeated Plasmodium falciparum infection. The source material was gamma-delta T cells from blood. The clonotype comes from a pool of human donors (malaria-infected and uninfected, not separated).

The CDR3 region has the DNA TGTGCCTTCCCATACATTGCTTATTACACCGATAAACTCATCTTT. Its translation: CAFPYIAYYTDKLIF. The V and J genes are TRDV3 and TRDJ1; D gene unclear. V was trimmed by 3 bases and J by 0 bases, leaving 17 bases between them. The CDR3 length is 15 residues. Per the germline V gene, CDR1 is TVYSNPD and CDR2 is GDNSRS (reference sequence).